This TCR beta chain was sequenced during a study of CD4 T cells in relation to SARS-CoV-2 and coronaviruses. Points on this clone: Its antigen is currently unknown.

Measured with immunoSEQ multiplex PCR; TCRdb has only the in-frame clones, and not every one. The table shows 35,000 to 40,000 clones, with around 89% occurring only once. Study observations and caveats: The cross-reactivity analysis covered only spike protein, not other viral proteins.

Trimming took off 4 bases at V and 5 bases at J, with 21 bases between the two ends. In germline, CDR1 is MNHNS, CDR2 SASEGT. The CDR3 contains 18 residues. Sequencing was performed on memory CD4+ T cells from PBMCs. The rearrangement joins TRBV6-1 to TRBJ1-6; D is uncertain. This TCR was recovered from an adult with COVID-19. CDR3 in DNA: TGTGCCAGCAGTGGCGGACTTAGGCCAGGAGCCCATAATTCACCCCTCCACTTT. Its translation: CASSGGLRPGAHNSPLHF.